This TCR beta chain derives from a study of CD8 T cells in Susac syndrome. Random hexamers served to reverse transcribe about 0.5 to 1 ug RNA. One entry per CDR3 protein results from TCRdb running MiXCR on the immunoSEQ multiplex PCR reads. The sample includes 75,000 to 95,000 distinct CDR3 sequences, approximately 94% of them seen just once. This TCR was sampled from a human donor with Susac syndrome. Sequenced input: CD8+ T cells from PBMCs.

CDR3 in DNA: TGTGCCAGCAGCCTACGAGTCAATTCACCCCTCCACTTT. Translation gives CASSLRVNSPLHF. The chain is built from TRBV13 and TRBJ1-6, with D unclear. Germline assignment: CDR1 PRHDT and CDR2 FYEKMQ (reference sequence). The length of the CDR3 is 13 residues. Between the trimmed V and J ends, which lost 5 bases and 7 bases, there was a span of 9 bases. Full variable domain (rest looked up from reference TRBV13 and TRBJ1-6): AAGVIQSPRHLIKEKRETATLKCYPIPRHDTVYWYQQGPGQDPQFLISFYEKMQSDKGSIPDRFSAQQFSDYHSELNMSSLELGDSALYFCASSLRVNSPLHFGNGTRLTVT.